Listed here are 8 T cell receptor beta chains from one sample, sequenced in a study of glioma-infiltrating T cells. TCR alpha and beta CDR3 regions were amplified from RNA using iRepertoire nested multiplex PCR. TCRdb analysed the multiplex PCR reads with MiXCR anew, one entry per CDR3 protein. The sample records 150,000 or so distinct CDR3 sequences, roughly 43% being singletons. Sequenced: glioma tissue, nonneoplastic brain tissue, or PBMCs (not recorded which). The receptors come from a human donor with low-grade glioma or glioblastoma, undergoing nonglioma brain surgery, or in good health (not recorded which).

Only a few counts were recorded for this clonotype. The rearrangement links TRBV20-1 to TRBJ2-5, with TRBD2 matching 7 bases. V shed 5 bases and J 3 bases; nucleotides not matched to a gene: 9. Germline CDR1 and CDR2: DFQATT and SNEGSKA (reference sequence). This CDR3 has 14 amino acids. The CDR3 sequence: CSAPRASGKETQYF. The CDR3, as DNA: TGCAGTGCTCCCCGGGCTAGCGGCAAAGAGACCCAGTACTTC.

This clonotype was seen a few times. The chain recombines TRBV28 with TRBJ2-6; D not resolved. The CDR3 is 15 amino acids. V shed 5 bases and J shed 0 bases, with 8 bases lying between them. CDR1 is MDHEN and CDR2 is SYDVKM in the germline V gene. CDR3 in DNA: TGTGCCAGCAGTCAGACGCGCTCTGGGGCCAACGTCCTGACTTTC. Translated, it gives CASSQTRSGANVLTF.

This chain joins TRBV7-9 and TRBJ2-1; a weak D match, TRBD2 (6 bases). Germline lookup yields CDR1 SEHNR and CDR2 FQNEAQ (reference sequence). The CDR3 is 15 amino acids. Trimming removed 0 bases from V and 10 bases from J, with 16 bases in between. The CDR3 sequence: CASSLAADLRGEQFF. In DNA form, the CDR3 reads TGTGCCAGCAGCTTAGCTGCCGACTTGCGGGGAGAGCAGTTCTTC.

This clonotype has only a few counts. The rearrangement uses TRBV6-1 and TRBJ1-1; TRBD1 agrees at 8 bases. In germline, CDR1 is MNHNS, CDR2 SASEGT. The CDR3 extends over 11 amino acids. V lost 5 bases and J lost 11; bases outside the gene matches: 4. The CDR3 DNA reads as TGTGCCAGCAGTCCAGGGGGCCGTGCTTTCTTT. This gives the protein CASSPGGRAFF.

There are many counts of this clonotype. The chain has TRBV27 and TRBJ1-1, with TRBD1 matching 10 bases. The CDR3 is made up of 13 amino acids. The V segment lost 10 bases and the J segment 5 bases; nucleotides outside the gene matches: 7. Per the germline V gene, CDR1 is MNHEY and CDR2 is SMNVEV (reference sequence). In DNA, the CDR3 is TGTGCCACCCGGACAGGGGGAGGAACTGAAGCTTTCTTT. Amino acids: CATRTGGGTEAFF.

This clonotype was seen a handful of times. The rearrangement joins TRBV6-1 to TRBJ1-5; D might be TRBD1 (6 bases). This CDR3 has 13 residues. Germline CDR1 and CDR2: MNHNS and SASEGT. With 3 bases removed from V and 7 bases from J, the gap between germline ends came to 10 bases. The CDR3 reads CASSDTGKQPQHF. The CDR3 DNA reads TGTGCCAGCAGTGACACAGGGAAACAGCCCCAGCATTTT.

The rearrangement uses TRBV12-3 or TRBV12-4 and TRBJ1-1; tentatively, D is TRBD1 (5 bases). Trimming removed 6 bases from V and 3 bases from J, with 17 bases in between. CDR3 size: 15 residues. CDR3 region: CASSPQSGGDTEAFF. CDR3 nucleotides: TGTGCCAGCAGCCCCCAGTCTGGGGGGGACACTGAAGCTTTCTTT.

With respect to this clonotype: A read error may be the cause here, since a much bigger clone is one base away. The chain combines TRBV6-8 with TRBJ2-1; D remains ambiguous. Trimming removed 4 bases at V and 3 bases at J, with 13 bases between. This CDR3 is built from 15 residues. The germline CDR1 and CDR2 sequences are MNHGY and SAAAGT. The CDR3 DNA follows: TGTGCCAGCAGTTCAGAGTGGGAAAGCTACAATGAGCAGTTCTTC. Translating it yields CASSSEWESYNEQFF.